The text below deals with one T cell receptor beta chain. The data belong to a study of blood T cell repertoires in COVID-19. Study context: The cDNA or gDNA used as material had been derived from T cells, B-cell-depleted T cells, or PBMCs.

As processed by the authors: Estimation of nucleated cell counts was performed using reference gene primer amplification. The data were produced by immunoSEQ multiplex PCR, yet TCRdb's version contains in-frame clones alone and is incomplete. That table is the source of V, J and clone size, and D and trimming were worked out from the DNA. The sample has about 70,000 clones, more than 75% seen once. With 1 base removed from V and 9 bases from J, the gap between germline ends came to 16 bases. Germline V gives CDR1 SGHRS, CDR2 YFSETQ. This CDR3 has 14 amino acids. The chain combines TRBV5-1 with TRBJ1-1; D call uncertain. This clonotype was obtained from a woman aged 70-85 years with acute or convalescent COVID-19. The sample was peripheral blood. CDR3 in amino acids: CASSLPGREEKAFF. For the CDR3, the DNA is TGCGCCAGCAGCTTGCCGGGTCGGGAAGAGAAAGCTTTCTTT.